The T cell receptor beta chain under discussion was sequenced for a study of T cells after somatic rescue of genetic block. Repertoires were generated with immunoSEQ multiplex PCR, while TCRdb's copy carries only in-frame clones and drops some. This sample has approximately 13,000 clones, with roughly three quarters found just once. The specimen was peripheral blood mononuclear cells (PBMCs). This TCR was recovered from a boy aged 5-17 years.

The CDR3 DNA reads TGTGCCAGCAGCCGAGACCAGACCCAGTACTTC. Protein product: CASSRDQTQYF. This sequence joins TRBV11-2 and TRBJ2-5; D not certain. This CDR3 comprises 11 residues. The germline V gene encodes CDR1 SGHAT and CDR2 FQNNGV. Deletions cut 5 bases from V and 6 bases from J, with 7 bases between.